This paragraph covers one TCR beta chain sequence. Its antigen is not identified. This sample stems from a study of siplizumab effects on memory and regulatory T cells. Study observations and caveats: No more than a minor fraction of alloreactive clones could be traced back to unstimulated subsets. The study found that siplizumab significantly reduced alloreactive sequences traceable to unstimulated CD4+ memory cells. Naive or memory phenotype was unassignable for roughly 80-95% of proliferating CD4+ or CD8+ clones. Proliferating Tregs from siplizumab cultures lacked functional confirmation of suppression.

V lost 2 bases and J 5 bases, leaving 2 bases between the germline ends. CDR1 MNHNY and CDR2 SVGAGI come from the germline V gene (reference sequence). The CDR3 spans 11 residues. Sequencing was performed with immunoSEQ multiplex PCR; in TCRdb, only in-frame clones are kept and a portion is missing. This sample yields some 97,000 clones, of which around 90% are seen a single time; approximately 2.7% belongs to the top ten. The material sequenced was CD4+ T cells sorted from blood. The sequence was obtained from a human donor in good health. Some clones in this sample may be carry-over from other donors' samples. V usage is TRBV6-6 and J usage is TRBJ2-3; D unresolved. CDR3 protein: CASSYRDTQYF. As DNA, the CDR3 is TGTGCCAGCAGTTACAGAGATACGCAGTATTTT.